The rows below give T cell receptor beta chains drawn from one sample of a study of immune characterization of retroperitoneal liposarcoma. TCRdb re-derived calls from the PCR reads in MiXCR, one entry per CDR3 protein. Among 10,000 or so distinct CDR3 sequences listed, less than 30% were seen once. Specimen: tumor tissue. These receptors were taken from a male donor with retroperitoneal liposarcoma. Each CDR3 is given with its conserved first and last residue.

J gene	CDR3 length	V gene	CDR3 protein
TRBJ2-1	14	TRBV12-3/TRBV12-4	CASKVGTGLYEQFF
TRBJ1-6	13	TRBV12-3/TRBV12-4	CASSPGEESPLHF
-	17	TRBV28	CASTLSLFGTSHYEQYF
TRBJ1-5	14	TRBV6-6	CASSYRDKRQPQHF
-	16	TRBV6-6	CASSYLAESAYNEQYF
TRBJ1-2	14	TRBV6-1	CASSEGAGPYGYTF
TRBJ2-2	14	TRBV10-1	CASQGTGNSGELFF
-	14	TRBV27	CASSAGTTNNEQYF
TRBJ1-6	14	TRBV7-2	CASSFKGSDSPLHF
TRBJ1-1	15	TRBV6-1	CASSDRTGGYTEAFF